This T cell receptor (beta chain) was obtained from a study of blood T cell repertoires in COVID-19. Generated by immunoSEQ multiplex PCR, the TCRdb table keeps only in-frame clones and is missing some. The sample holds 170,000 or so clones, 80% to 85% seen once. This CDR3 is 15 amino acids long. Germline V gives CDR1 SGHRS, CDR2 YFSETQ. V lost 0 bases to trimming and J lost 0 bases; unmatched junction nucleotides: 1. The receptor's source is a man younger than 30 with active or convalescent COVID-19. The chain has TRBV5-1 and TRBJ2-5; 8 bases match TRBD1. The sequenced sample consisted of peripheral blood. The CDR3 protein is CASSLDRGDQETQYF. DNA for the CDR3: TGCGCCAGCAGCTTGGACAGGGGGGACCAAGAGACCCAGTACTTC.